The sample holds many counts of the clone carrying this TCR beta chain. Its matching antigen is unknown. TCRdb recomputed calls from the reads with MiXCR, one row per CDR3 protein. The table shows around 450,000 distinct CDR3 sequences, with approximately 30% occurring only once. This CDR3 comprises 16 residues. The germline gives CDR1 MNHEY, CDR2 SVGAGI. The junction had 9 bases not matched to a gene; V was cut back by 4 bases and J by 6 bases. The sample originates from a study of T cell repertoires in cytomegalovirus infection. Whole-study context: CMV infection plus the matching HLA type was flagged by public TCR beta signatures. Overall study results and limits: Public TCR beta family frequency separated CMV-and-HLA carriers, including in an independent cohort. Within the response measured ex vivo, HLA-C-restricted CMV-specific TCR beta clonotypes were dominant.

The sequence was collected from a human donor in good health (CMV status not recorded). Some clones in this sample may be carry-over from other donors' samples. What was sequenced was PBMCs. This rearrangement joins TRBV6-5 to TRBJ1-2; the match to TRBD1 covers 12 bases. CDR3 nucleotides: TGTGCCAGCAGTTTTTCCGGGACAGGGGGCGCGAATGGCTACACCTTC. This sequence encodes CASSFSGTGGANGYTF.